This T cell receptor beta chain appears in the sequencing data of a study of shared clonotypes between healthy human individuals. The method was immunoSEQ multiplex PCR; TCRdb's version includes in-frame clones alone and lacks a portion of them. The profile shows about 2.5 million clones, under 95% of them singletons. Source material: naive CD4+ T cells from PBMCs. Sample subset: CD45RA+ positively selected. This clonotype was sampled from a man aged 18 to 29 in good health. Some clones in this sample may be carry-over from other donors' samples.

The CDR3 here is CASSRGGAGTDTQYF. The CDR3 DNA sequence: TGTGCCAGCAGCCGTGGGGGGGCCGGCACAGATACGCAGTATTTT. J is TRBJ2-3 and V is TRBV6-5; D is perhaps TRBD2 (7 bases). There are 15 residues in the CDR3. V lost 6 bases to trimming and J lost 1 base, with 14 bases between them. Per the germline V gene, CDR1 is MNHEY and CDR2 is SVGAGI.